These 19 T cell receptor beta chains were all obtained from the same sample, sequenced in a study of blood T cell repertoires in COVID-19 (dated by TCRdb to the early 2020s). The library came from the immunoSEQ multiplex PCR assay. The source is immuneACCESS, and TCRdb retained only in-frame sequences with V and J called. Part of the clones is not carried over; for the studies checked, unresolved V genes explain less than half of this, and the remainder is unexplained. This sample gives roughly 140,000 clones in total; under 90% of them show up just once. The ten largest clones take up under 0.75% of the sample. The material sequenced was peripheral blood. The receptor source for this set is a man between 60 and 75 years old with acute or convalescent COVID-19.

The genes are TRBV19 and TRBJ2-3; TRBD1 might be the D (8 bases). The CDR3 runs 17 residues. Germline loops: CDR1 LNHDA, CDR2 SQIVND (reference sequence). With 6 bases removed from V and 6 bases from J, the gap between germline ends came to 25 bases. The CDR3 DNA reads TGTGCCAGTAGCCTAGGACAGGGAGGGAGCCTTGGGGATACGCAGTATTTT. The encoded protein is CASSLGQGGSLGDTQYF.

The V call is TRBV5-1, the J call TRBJ2-3; TRBD1 matches at 11 bases. The V and J ends lost 4 bases and 4 bases, in that order; junction bases with no gene match: 8. This CDR3 is 16 amino acids long. Germline lookup yields CDR1 SGHRS and CDR2 YFSETQ. This CDR3 is CASSPYGQGAPDTQYF. The CDR3 DNA reads TGCGCCAGCAGCCCCTACGGACAGGGGGCCCCAGATACGCAGTATTTT.

This chain links TRBV19 with TRBJ2-1; TRBD2 agrees at 11 bases. CDR1 is LNHDA and CDR2 is SQIVND in the germline V gene (reference sequence). This CDR3 region has 21 residues. Trimming at V came to 6 bases and at J to 0 bases, leaving 19 bases not matched to a gene. CDR3 residues: CASRPWPGTSGSLSSYNEQFF. The DNA of the CDR3 is TGTGCCAGTAGACCCTGGCCCGGGACTAGCGGCTCTCTAAGCTCCTACAATGAGCAGTTCTTC.

The chain joins TRBV6-4 to TRBJ2-3; the D gene is possibly TRBD1 (6 bases). CDR1 and CDR2 from the germline V gene are MRHNA and SNTAGT. The CDR3 extends over 13 amino acids. Trimming shortened V by 5 bases and J by 0 bases, and 6 bases separated the two germline ends. The CDR3 reads CASSRGSTDTQYF. CDR3 nucleotides: TGTGCCAGCAGTAGGGGGAGCACAGATACGCAGTATTTT.

The chain uses TRBV3-1 (or the pseudogene TRBV3-2) and TRBJ1-1; 9 nucleotides align to TRBD1. CDR1 and CDR2 from the germline V gene are LGHDT and YNNKEL (reference sequence). This CDR3 region has 13 residues. The J segment lost 5 bases and the V segment lost 3 bases, leaving 1 base of the junction unmatched. The CDR3 loop reads CASSHGQGTEAFF. CDR3 nucleotides: TGTGCCAGCAGCCACGGACAGGGGACTGAAGCTTTCTTT.

The chain carries TRBV6-4 and TRBJ2-3; TRBD2 aligns across 10 bases. Trimming at V came to 6 bases and at J to 5 bases, leaving 5 bases not matched to a gene. The CDR3 totals 14 residues. The V gene's germline CDR1 is MRHNA and CDR2 SNTAGT. DNA for the CDR3: TGTGCCAGCAGCAGCGGGAGGGCCTTAGATACGCAGTATTTT. Translated, it gives CASSSGRALDTQYF.

The rearrangement links TRBV4-2 to TRBJ1-5; D is uncertain. The V gene lost 0 bases and the J gene lost 3 bases, with 9 bases spanning the gap. The CDR3 has 15 amino acids. CDR1 is LGHNA and CDR2 is YNFKEQ in the germline V gene. The CDR3 bases are TGTGCCAGCAGCCAAGATGGAGGAAACAATCAGCCCCAGCATTTT. Protein product: CASSQDGGNNQPQHF.

The genes are TRBV7-9 and TRBJ1-4, with D possibly being TRBD1 (5 bases). Trimming removed 0 bases at V and 7 bases at J, with 12 bases between. Germline V gene lookup returns CDR1 SEHNR and CDR2 FQNEAQ (reference sequence). This CDR3 contains 15 residues. CDR3 in amino acids: CASSLAQGGREKLFF. The CDR3 DNA reads as TGTGCCAGCAGCTTAGCGCAGGGAGGGCGTGAAAAACTGTTTTTT. The full variable domain, its missing parts supplied by reference TRBV7-9 and TRBJ1-4, is DTGVSQNPRHKITKRGQNVTFRCDPISEHNRLYWYRQTLGQGPEFLTYFQNEAQLEKSRLLSDRFSAERPKGSFSTLEIQRTEQGDSAMYLCASSLAQGGREKLFFGSGTQLSVL.

Here the CDR3 reads CASSLDSGSPPDTQYF. The CDR3 coding sequence is TGTGCCAGCAGCTTAGATAGCGGGAGCCCCCCAGATACGCAGTATTTT. V usage is TRBV7-2 and J usage is TRBJ2-3; 9 bases align to TRBD2. The V gene end was trimmed by 1 base and the J gene end by 4 bases; junction bases not matched to a gene: 6. Germline V gives CDR1 SGHTA, CDR2 FQGNSA. The CDR3 is 16 residues long. The variable domain in full, completed from reference TRBV7-2 and TRBJ2-3, reads GAGVSQSPSNKVTEKGKDVELRCDPISGHTALYWYRQSLGQGLEFLIYFQGNSAPDKSGLPSDRFSAERTGGSVSTLTIQRTQQEDSAVYLCASSLDSGSPPDTQYFGPGTRLTVL.

This chain uses TRBV7-2 with TRBJ1-1; 7 positions agree with TRBD1. Germline CDR1 reads SGHTA; CDR2 reads FQGNSA. The trim removed 1 base at V and 0 bases at J, leaving 5 bases unmatched. The CDR3 is 16 residues long. CDR3 nucleotides: TGTGCCAGCAGCTTAGTGGGACAGTATCTGAACACTGAAGCTTTCTTT. Protein sequence: CASSLVGQYLNTEAFF.

V usage is TRBV11-2 and J usage is TRBJ2-7; D remains unclear. V lost 5 bases to trimming and J lost 8 bases, with 7 bases between them. CDR1 SGHAT and CDR2 FQNNGV come from the germline V gene. This CDR3 region has 10 residues. For the CDR3, the DNA is TGTGCCAGCAGCGCGGCGCAGCAGTACTTC. The encoded protein is CASSAAQQYF.

This chain links TRBV3-1 (or the pseudogene TRBV3-2) with TRBJ1-1; D is ambiguous. The germline V and J ends were trimmed by 4 bases and 0 bases, with 12 bases remaining between them. Germline V gives CDR1 LGHDT, CDR2 YNNKEL (reference sequence). The CDR3 extends over 15 amino acids. The CDR3 DNA reads as TGTGCCAGCAGCCGCGGAAGGAGGTTGAACACTGAAGCTTTCTTT. It specifies CASSRGRRLNTEAFF.

The chain carries TRBV30 and TRBJ2-3, with D possibly TRBD2 on 5 matching bases. The CDR3 spans 14 residues. Germline V gives CDR1 GTSNPN, CDR2 SVGIG (reference sequence). Trimming left V 0 bases short and J 1 base short, with 8 bases between. The CDR3 spells CAWSVGSGTDTQYF. The CDR3 coding sequence is TGTGCCTGGAGTGTAGGTAGCGGCACAGATACGCAGTATTTT.

The rearrangement uses TRBV11-2 and TRBJ2-7; TRBD1 agrees at 7 bases. The CDR3 has 15 residues. Per germline, CDR1 SGHAT and CDR2 FQNNGV. V lost 3 bases, J lost 2 bases, and 7 bases stayed unmatched. The CDR3 loop reads CASSLHRGPTYEQYF. The CDR3 DNA is TGTGCCAGCAGCTTGCACAGGGGTCCGACCTACGAGCAGTACTTC.

The chain links TRBV3-1 (or the pseudogene TRBV3-2) to TRBJ2-2; D call uncertain. Germline V lookup: CDR1 LGHDT, CDR2 YNNKEL (reference sequence). Between the trimmed V and J ends, which lost 4 bases and 9 bases, there was a span of 9 bases. This CDR3 comprises 12 residues. The CDR3 region has the DNA TGTGCCAGCAGCCTTCTGGCCCGGGAGCTGTTTTTT. The encoded protein is CASSLLARELFF.

The DNA of the CDR3 is TGTGCCAGCAGCTTGGATCCTGACAGGGGGCGAAGGGAGACCCAGTACTTC. Its translation: CASSLDPDRGRRETQYF. This chain links TRBV7-2 with TRBJ2-5; TRBD1 matches 10 bases. The length of the CDR3 is 17 residues. The trim removed 3 bases at V and 5 bases at J, leaving 12 bases unmatched. Germline V gene data show CDR1 as SGHTA and CDR2 as FQGNSA. The whole variable domain, filled in from reference TRBV7-2 and TRBJ2-5, reads GAGVSQSPSNKVTEKGKDVELRCDPISGHTALYWYRQSLGQGLEFLIYFQGNSAPDKSGLPSDRFSAERTGGSVSTLTIQRTQQEDSAVYLCASSLDPDRGRRETQYFGPGTRLLVL.

This chain links TRBV6-6 with TRBJ1-2, with no clear D. Trimming removed 0 bases at V and 12 bases at J, with 17 bases between. The CDR3 contains 14 residues. Per germline, CDR1 MNHNY and CDR2 SVGAGI (reference sequence). This chain's CDR3 is CASSYSKADFYHTF. CDR3 DNA sequence: TGTGCCAGCAGTTACTCGAAGGCGGATTTCTACCACACCTTC.

V and J are TRBV11-1 and TRBJ1-2, with D maybe TRBD1 (5 bases). CDR1 and CDR2 (germline): SGHAT, FQDESV (reference sequence). The CDR3 totals 15 residues. Trimming left V 4 bases short and J 0 bases short, with 12 bases between. CDR3 amino acids: CASSSRGRANYGYTF. The DNA of the CDR3 is TGTGCCAGCAGCTCCCGGGGGAGAGCTAACTATGGCTACACCTTC.

The chain joins TRBV27 to TRBJ2-7, with TRBD2 as a possible D gene (6 bases). The CDR3 consists of 15 residues. Germline CDR1 and CDR2: MNHEY and SMNVEV (reference sequence). Trimming cost V 4 bases and J 0 bases, with 13 bases left between them. CDR3: CASSSLGLSSYEQYF. The CDR3 DNA reads TGTGCCAGCAGTTCACTGGGACTGAGCTCCTACGAGCAGTACTTC.